This record looks at one TCR beta chain sequence and its context. Its antigen is still unknown. This entry belongs to a study of T cells after yellow fever vaccination. Study-wide findings and caveats: Repertoires obtained by FACS sorting could include abundant clonotypes that entered as contaminants from the bulk population.

A single record per CDR3 protein comes from TCRdb applying MiXCR to the 5' RACE reads. The table records around 350,000 distinct CDR3 sequences, more than 5.5% of them present only once. V lost 5 bases to trimming and J lost 0 bases; unmatched junction nucleotides: 6. CDR1 is MNHEY, CDR2 SMNVEV, per germline (reference sequence). There are 15 residues in the CDR3. Sample: PBMCs, taken 5 days after the yellow fever booster vaccination. The receptor comes from a man aged 25 to 40 who received the YFV17D yellow fever vaccine. This chain joins TRBV27 and TRBJ2-7; 8 bases are a match to TRBD1. Here the CDR3 DNA reads TGTGCCAGCAGTACGGGACAGGCGAGCTCCTACGAGCAGTACTTC. It is translated as CASSTGQASSYEQYF.